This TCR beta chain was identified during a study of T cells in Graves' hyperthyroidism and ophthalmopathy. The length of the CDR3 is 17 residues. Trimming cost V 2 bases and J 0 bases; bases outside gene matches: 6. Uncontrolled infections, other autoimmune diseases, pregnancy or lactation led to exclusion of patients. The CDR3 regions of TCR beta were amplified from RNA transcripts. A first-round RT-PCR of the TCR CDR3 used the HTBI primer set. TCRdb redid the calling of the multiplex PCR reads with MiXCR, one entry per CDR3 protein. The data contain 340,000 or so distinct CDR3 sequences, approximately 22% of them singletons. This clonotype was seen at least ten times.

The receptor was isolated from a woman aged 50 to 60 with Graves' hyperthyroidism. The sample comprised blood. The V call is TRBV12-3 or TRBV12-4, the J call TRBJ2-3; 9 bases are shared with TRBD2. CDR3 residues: CASSLSAGGPSTDTQYF. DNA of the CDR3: TGTGCCAGCAGTTTATCGGCGGGGGGGCCGAGCACAGATACGCAGTATTTT.